The present T cell receptor (beta chain) was sequenced within a study of identical twins. CDR3 length: 12 amino acids. V shed 3 bases and J shed 8 bases, with 11 bases lying between them. Looked up from germline, CDR1 is DFQATT and CDR2 is SNEGSKA (reference sequence). Whole-study findings and limits: Twin sharing of out-of-frame TCR alpha was underestimated by models in monozygotic pairs. Twins shared beta out-of-frame sequences in excess, but this excess was weaker.

TCRdb re-called the 5' RACE reads with MiXCR, one entry per CDR3 protein. The table lists 240,000 or so distinct CDR3 sequences, roughly a tenth of them singletons. Ten or more counts support this clonotype. What it recognizes is unknown. V and J are TRBV20-1 and TRBJ2-1; D call uncertain. The sequence was collected from a man over 45 in good health. The material sequenced was memory T cells sorted from blood. The DNA for the CDR3 is TGCAGTGCTAGGGGGTCTTGGGATGAGCAGTTCTTC. It encodes CSARGSWDEQFF.